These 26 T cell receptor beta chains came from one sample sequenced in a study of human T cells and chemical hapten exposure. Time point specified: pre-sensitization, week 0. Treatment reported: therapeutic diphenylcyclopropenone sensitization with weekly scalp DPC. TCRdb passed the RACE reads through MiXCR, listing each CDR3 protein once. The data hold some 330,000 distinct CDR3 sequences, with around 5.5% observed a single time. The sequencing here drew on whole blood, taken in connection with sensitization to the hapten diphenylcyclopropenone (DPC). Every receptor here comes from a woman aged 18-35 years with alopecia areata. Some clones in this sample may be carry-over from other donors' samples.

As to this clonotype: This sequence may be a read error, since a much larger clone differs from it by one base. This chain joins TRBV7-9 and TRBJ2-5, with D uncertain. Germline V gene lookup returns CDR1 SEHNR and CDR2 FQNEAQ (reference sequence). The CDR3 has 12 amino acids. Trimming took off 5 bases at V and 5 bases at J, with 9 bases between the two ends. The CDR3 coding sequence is TGTGCCAGCAGCGGACCCTCGGAGACCCAGTACTTC. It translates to CASSGPSETQYF.

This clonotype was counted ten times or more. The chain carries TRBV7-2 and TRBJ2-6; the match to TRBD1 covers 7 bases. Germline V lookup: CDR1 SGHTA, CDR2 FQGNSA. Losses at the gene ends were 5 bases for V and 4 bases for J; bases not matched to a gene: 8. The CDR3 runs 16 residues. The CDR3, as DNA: TGTGCCAGCAGCCTACAGACAGGGTCGGGGGCCAACGTCCTGACTTTC. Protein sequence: CASSLQTGSGANVLTF.

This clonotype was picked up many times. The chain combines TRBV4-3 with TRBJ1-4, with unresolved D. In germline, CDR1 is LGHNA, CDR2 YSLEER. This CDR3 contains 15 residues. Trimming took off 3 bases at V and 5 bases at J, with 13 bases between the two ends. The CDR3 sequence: CASSQGRRTNEKLFF. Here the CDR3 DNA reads TGCGCCAGCAGCCAGGGCCGACGGACGAATGAAAAACTGTTTTTT.

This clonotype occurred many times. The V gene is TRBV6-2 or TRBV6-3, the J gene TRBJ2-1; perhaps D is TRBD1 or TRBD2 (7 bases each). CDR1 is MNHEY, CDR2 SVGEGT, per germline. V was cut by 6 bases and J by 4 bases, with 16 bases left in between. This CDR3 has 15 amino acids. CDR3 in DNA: TGTGCCAGCAGGCAGACAGGGAGGGCTTACAATGAGCAGTTCTTC. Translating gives CASRQTGRAYNEQFF.

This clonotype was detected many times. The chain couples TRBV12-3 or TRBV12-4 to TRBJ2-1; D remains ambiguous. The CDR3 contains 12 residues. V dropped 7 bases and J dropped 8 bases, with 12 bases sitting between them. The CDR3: CASTQQHDEQFF. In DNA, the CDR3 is TGTGCCAGCACCCAACAGCACGATGAGCAGTTCTTC.

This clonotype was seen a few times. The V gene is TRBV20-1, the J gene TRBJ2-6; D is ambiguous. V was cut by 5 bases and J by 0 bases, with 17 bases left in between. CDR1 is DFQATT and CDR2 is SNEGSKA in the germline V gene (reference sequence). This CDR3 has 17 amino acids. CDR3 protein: CSAGDGFYSSGANVLTF. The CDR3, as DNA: TGCAGTGCTGGTGACGGATTTTATAGCTCTGGGGCCAACGTCCTGACTTTC.

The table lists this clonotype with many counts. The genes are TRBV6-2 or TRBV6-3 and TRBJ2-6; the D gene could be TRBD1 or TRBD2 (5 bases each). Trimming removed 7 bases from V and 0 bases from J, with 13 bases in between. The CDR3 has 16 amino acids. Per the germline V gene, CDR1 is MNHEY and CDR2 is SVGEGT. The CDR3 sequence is CASTGTASSGANVLTF. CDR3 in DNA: TGTGCCAGCACCGGGACCGCGAGCTCTGGGGCCAACGTCCTGACTTTC.

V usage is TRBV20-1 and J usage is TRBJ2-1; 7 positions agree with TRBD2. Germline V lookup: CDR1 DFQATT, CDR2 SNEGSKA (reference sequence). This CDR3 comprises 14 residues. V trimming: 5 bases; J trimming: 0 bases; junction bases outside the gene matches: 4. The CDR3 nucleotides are TGCAGTGCTGAAGCGGGACCCTCCTACAATGAGCAGTTCTTC. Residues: CSAEAGPSYNEQFF.

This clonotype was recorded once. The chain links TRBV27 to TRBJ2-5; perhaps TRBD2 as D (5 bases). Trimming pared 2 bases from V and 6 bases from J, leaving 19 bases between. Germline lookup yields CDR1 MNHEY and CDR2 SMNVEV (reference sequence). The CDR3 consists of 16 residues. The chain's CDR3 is CASSLLSEGWGKTQYF. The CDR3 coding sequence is TGTGCCAGCAGTTTACTGTCTGAGGGTTGGGGAAAGACCCAGTACTTC.

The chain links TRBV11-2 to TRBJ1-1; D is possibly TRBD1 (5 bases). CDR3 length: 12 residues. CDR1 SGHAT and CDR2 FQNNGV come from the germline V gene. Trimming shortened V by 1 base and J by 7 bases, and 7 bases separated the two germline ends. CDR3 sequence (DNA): TGTGCCAGCAGCTTAGGTGACAGTGAAGCTTTCTTT. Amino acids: CASSLGDSEAFF.

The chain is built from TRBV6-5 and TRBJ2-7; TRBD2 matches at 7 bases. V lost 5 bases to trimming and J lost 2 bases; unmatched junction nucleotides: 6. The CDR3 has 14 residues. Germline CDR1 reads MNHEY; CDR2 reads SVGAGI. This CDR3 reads CASSPPGGTYEQYF. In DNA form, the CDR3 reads TGTGCCAGCAGTCCCCCGGGGGGAACCTACGAGCAGTACTTC.

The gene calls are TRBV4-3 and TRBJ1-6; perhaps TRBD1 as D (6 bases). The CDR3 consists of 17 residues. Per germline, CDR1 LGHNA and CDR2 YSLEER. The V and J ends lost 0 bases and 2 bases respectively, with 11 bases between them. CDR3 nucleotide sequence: TGCGCCAGCAGCCAAGATAGGGGGTCGGCCTATAATTCACCCCTCCACTTT. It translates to CASSQDRGSAYNSPLHF.

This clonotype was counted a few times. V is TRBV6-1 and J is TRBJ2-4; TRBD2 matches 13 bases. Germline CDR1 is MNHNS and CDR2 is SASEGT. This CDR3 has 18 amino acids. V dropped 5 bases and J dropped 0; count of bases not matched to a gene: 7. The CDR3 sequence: CASSPRTSGGLAKNIQYF. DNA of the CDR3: TGTGCCAGCAGTCCCAGGACTAGCGGGGGATTAGCCAAAAACATTCAGTACTTC.

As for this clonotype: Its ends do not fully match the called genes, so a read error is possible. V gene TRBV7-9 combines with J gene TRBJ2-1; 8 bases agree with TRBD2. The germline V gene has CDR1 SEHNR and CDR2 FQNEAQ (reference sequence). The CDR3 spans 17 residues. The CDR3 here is CASILRRFGGASDEQFF. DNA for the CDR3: TGTGCCAGCATCTTACGCCGCTTCGGGGGGGCCAGCGATGAGCAGTTCTTC. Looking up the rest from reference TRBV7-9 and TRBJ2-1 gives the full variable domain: DTGVSQNPRHKITKRGQNVTFRCDPISEHNRLYWYRQTLGQGPEFLTYFQNEAQLEKSRLLSDRFSAERPKGSFSTLEIQRTEQGDSAMYLCASILRRFGGASDEQFFGPGTRLTVL.

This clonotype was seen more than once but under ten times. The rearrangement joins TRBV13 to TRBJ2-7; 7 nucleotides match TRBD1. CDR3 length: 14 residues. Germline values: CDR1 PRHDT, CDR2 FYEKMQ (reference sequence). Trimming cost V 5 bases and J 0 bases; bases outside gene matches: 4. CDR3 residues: CASSIRDSSYEQYF. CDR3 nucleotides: TGTGCCAGCAGCATCCGGGACAGCTCCTACGAGCAGTACTTC.

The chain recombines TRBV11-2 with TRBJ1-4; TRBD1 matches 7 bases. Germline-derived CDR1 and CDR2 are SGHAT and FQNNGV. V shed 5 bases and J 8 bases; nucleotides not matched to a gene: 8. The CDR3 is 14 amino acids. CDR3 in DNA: TGTGCCAGCAGCCCTGGGGACAGACACGAAAAACTGTTTTTT. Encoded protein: CASSPGDRHEKLFF.

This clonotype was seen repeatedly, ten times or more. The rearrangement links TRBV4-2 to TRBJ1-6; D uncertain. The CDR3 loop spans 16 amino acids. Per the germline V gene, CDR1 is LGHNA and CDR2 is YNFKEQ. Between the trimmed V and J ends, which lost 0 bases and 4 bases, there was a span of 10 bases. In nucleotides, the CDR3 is TGTGCCAGCAGCCAAGACCTGGGCGAATATAATTCACCCCTCCACTTT. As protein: CASSQDLGEYNSPLHF.

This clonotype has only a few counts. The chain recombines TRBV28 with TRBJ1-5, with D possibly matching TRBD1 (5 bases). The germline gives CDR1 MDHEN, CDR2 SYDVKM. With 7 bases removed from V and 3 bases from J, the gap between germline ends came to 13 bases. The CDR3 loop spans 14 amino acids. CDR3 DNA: TGTGCCAGCAAGCCCGGGACCATCAATCAGCCCCAGCATTTT. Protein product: CASKPGTINQPQHF.

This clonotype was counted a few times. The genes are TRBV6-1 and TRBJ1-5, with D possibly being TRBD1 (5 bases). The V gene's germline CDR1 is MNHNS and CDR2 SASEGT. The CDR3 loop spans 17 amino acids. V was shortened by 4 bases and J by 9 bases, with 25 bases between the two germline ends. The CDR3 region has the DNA TGTGCCAGCAGTGGCTACGGGGGGGGTCGCCTAATGTGGCCCCAGCATTTT. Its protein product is CASSGYGGGRLMWPQHF.

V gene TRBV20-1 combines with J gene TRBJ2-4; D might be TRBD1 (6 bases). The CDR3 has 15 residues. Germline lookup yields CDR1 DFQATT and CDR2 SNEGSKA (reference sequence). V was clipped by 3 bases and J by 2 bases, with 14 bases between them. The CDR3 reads CSASIVRGTKNIQYF. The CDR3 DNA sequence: TGCAGTGCTAGCATAGTCAGGGGAACCAAAAACATTCAGTACTTC.

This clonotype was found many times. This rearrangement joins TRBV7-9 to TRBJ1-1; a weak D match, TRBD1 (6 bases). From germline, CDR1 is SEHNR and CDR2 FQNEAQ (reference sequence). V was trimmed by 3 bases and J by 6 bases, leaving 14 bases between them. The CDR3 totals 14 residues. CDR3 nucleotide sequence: TGTGCCAGCAGCTTGTTGGGGGGCCGATCTGAAGCTTTCTTT. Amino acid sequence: CASSLLGGRSEAFF.

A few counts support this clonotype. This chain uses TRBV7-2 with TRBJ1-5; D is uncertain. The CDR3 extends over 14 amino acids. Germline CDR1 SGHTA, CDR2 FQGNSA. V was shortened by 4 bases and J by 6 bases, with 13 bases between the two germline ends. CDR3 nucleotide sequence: TGTGCCAGCAGCTCTACCCCCGGCTTTCAGCCCCAGCATTTT. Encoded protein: CASSSTPGFQPQHF.

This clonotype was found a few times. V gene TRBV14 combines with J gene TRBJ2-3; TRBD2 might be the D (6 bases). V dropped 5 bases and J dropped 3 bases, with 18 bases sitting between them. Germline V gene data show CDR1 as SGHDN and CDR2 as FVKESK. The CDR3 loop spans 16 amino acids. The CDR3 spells CASSSRDSLFTDTQYF. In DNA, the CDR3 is TGTGCCAGCAGCTCCCGGGACTCGCTATTTACAGATACGCAGTATTTT.

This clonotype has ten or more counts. The CDR3 DNA follows: TGTGCCAGCAGCTTAGCCAGCGGGGGGGCCGTAAAGACCCAGTACTTC. Translating gives CASSLASGGAVKTQYF. The chain recombines TRBV7-2 with TRBJ2-5; 10 bases map to TRBD2. Germline loops: CDR1 SGHTA, CDR2 FQGNSA. The length of the CDR3 is 16 residues. Trimming removed 0 bases from V and 6 bases from J; junction bases left unmatched: 7.

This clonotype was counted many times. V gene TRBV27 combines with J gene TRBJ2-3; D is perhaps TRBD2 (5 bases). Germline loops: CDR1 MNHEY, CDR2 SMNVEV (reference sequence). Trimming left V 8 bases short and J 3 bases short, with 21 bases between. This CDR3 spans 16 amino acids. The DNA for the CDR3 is TGTGCCAGCGGGGAGCCACTAGTAGGCCGAACAGATACGCAGTATTTT. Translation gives CASGEPLVGRTDTQYF.

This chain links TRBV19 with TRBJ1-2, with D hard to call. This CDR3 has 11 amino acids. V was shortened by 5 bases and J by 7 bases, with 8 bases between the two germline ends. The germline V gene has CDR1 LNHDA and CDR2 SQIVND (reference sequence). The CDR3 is CASSSRGGYTF. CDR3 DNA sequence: TGTGCCAGTAGTTCCCGGGGTGGCTACACCTTC.